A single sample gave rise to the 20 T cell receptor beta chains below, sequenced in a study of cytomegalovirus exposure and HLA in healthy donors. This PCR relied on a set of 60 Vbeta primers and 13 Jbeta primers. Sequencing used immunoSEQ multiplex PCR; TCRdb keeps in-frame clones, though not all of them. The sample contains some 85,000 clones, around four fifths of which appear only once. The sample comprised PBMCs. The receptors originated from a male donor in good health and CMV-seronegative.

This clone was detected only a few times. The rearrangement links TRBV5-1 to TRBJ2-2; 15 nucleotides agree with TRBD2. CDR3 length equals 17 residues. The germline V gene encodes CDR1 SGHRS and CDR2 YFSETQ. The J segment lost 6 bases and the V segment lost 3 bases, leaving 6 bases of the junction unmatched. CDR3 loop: CASSSGTSGRRAGELFF. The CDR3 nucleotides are TGCGCCAGCAGCTCCGGGACTAGCGGGAGGCGGGCCGGGGAGCTGTTTTTT.

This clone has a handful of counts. The CDR3 loop reads CASSLGTGLNQPQHF. DNA for the CDR3: TGTGCCAGCAGCTTGGGGACAGGGCTCAATCAGCCCCAGCATTTT. The chain has TRBV7-2 and TRBJ1-5; 9 bases match TRBD1. The ends lost 3 bases at V and 3 bases at J; junction bases unmatched: 3. The CDR3 is 15 amino acids. The germline gives CDR1 SGHTA, CDR2 FQGNSA.

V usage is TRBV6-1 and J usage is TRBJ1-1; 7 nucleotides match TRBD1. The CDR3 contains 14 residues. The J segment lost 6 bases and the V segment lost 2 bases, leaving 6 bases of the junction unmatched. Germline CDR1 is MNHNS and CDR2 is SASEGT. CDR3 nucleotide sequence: TGTGCCAGCAGTGAAACAGGGGCCCGACCTGAAGCTTTCTTT. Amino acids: CASSETGARPEAFF.

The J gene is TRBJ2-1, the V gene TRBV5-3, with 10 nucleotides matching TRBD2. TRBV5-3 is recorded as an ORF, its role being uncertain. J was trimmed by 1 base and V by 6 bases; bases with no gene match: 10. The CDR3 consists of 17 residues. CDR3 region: CARTVIAGGRSYNEQFF. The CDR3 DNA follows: TGTGCCAGAACCGTCATAGCGGGAGGAAGATCCTACAATGAGCAGTTCTTC.

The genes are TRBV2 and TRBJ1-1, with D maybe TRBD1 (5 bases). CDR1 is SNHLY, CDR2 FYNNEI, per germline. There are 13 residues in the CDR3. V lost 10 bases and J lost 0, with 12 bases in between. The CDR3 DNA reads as TGTGCCAACCCTACAGGCATGAACACTGAAGCTTTCTTT. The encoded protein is CANPTGMNTEAFF. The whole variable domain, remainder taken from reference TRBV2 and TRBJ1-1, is EPEVTQTPSHQVTQMGQEVILRCVPISNHLYFYWYRQILGQKVEFLVSFYNNEISEKSEIFDDQFSVERPDGSNFTLKIRSTKLEDSAMYFCANPTGMNTEAFFGQGTRLTVV.

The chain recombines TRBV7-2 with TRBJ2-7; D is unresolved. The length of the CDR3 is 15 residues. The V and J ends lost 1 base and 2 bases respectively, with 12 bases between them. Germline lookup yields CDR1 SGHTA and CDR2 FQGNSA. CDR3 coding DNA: TGTGCCAGCAGCTTAGGCGCCAACCAAGCCTACGAGCAGTACTTC. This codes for CASSLGANQAYEQYF.

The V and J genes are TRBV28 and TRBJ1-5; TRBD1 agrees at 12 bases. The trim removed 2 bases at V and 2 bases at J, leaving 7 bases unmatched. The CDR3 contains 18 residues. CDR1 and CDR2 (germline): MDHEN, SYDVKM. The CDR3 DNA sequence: TGTGCCAGCAGTTTAGCCCTGGGACAGGGGGCCGGCAATCAGCCCCAGCATTTT. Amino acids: CASSLALGQGAGNQPQHF.

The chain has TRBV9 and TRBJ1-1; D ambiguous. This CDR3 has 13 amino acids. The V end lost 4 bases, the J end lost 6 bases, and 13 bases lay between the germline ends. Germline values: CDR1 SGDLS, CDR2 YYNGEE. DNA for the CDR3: TGTGCCAGCAGCCCCCCCACGTCGGCTGAAGCTTTCTTT. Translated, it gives CASSPPTSAEAFF.

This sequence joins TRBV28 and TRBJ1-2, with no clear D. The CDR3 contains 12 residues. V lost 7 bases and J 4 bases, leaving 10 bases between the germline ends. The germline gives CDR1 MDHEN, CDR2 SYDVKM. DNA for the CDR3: TGTGCCAGCAATCCGGGAAGCTATGGCTACACCTTC. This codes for CASNPGSYGYTF.

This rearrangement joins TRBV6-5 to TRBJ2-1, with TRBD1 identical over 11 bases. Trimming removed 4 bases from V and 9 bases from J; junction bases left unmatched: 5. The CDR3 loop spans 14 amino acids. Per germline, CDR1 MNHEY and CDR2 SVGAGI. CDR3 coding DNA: TGTGCCAGCAGTTGGGGACAGGGGGGGTTTGAGCAGTTCTTC. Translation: CASSWGQGGFEQFF.

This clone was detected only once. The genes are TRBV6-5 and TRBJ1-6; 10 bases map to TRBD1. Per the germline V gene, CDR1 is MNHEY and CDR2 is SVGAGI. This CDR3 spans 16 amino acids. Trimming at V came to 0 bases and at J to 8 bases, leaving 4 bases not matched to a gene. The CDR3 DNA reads TGTGCCAGCAGTTACTCAACCGGGACAGGGGATTCACCCCTCCACTTT. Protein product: CASSYSTGTGDSPLHF.

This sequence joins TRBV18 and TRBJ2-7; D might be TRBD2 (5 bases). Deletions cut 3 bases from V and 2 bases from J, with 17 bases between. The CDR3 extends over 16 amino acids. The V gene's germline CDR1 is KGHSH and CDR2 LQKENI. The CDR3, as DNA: TGTGCCAGCTCACCGAACCAAGGACTGACAACCTACGAGCAGTACTTC. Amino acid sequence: CASSPNQGLTTYEQYF.

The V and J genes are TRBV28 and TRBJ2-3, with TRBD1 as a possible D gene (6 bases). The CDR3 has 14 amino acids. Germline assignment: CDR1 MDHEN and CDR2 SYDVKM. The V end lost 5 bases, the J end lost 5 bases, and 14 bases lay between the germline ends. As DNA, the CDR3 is TGTGCCAGCAGTCAGAGACAGGCTCTAGATACGCAGTATTTT. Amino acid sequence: CASSQRQALDTQYF. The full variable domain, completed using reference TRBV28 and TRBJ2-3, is DVKVTQSSRYLVKRTGEKVFLECVQDMDHENMFWYRQDPGLGLRLIYFSYDVKMKEKGDIPEGYSVSREKKERFSLILESASTNQTSMYLCASSQRQALDTQYFGPGTRLTVL.

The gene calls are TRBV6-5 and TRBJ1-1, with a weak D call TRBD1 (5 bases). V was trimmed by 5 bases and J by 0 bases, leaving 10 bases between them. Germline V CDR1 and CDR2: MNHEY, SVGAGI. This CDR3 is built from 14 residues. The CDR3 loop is CASSEPGVNTEAFF. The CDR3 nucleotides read TGTGCCAGCAGTGAACCGGGGGTGAACACTGAAGCTTTCTTT.

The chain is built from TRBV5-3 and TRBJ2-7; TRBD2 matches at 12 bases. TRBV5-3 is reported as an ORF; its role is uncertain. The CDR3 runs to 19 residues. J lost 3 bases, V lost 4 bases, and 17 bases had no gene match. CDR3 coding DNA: TGTGCCAGAAGCACCACCGGGACTAGCGGGTCTCTACCCCTCTACGAGCAGTACTTC. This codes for CARSTTGTSGSLPLYEQYF.

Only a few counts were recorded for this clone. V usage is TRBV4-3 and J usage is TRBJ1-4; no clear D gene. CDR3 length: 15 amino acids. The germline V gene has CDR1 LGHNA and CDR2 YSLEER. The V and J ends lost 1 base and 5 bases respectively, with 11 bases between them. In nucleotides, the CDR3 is TGCGCCAGCAGCCAAGGGGAGGCTCAGAATGAAAAACTGTTTTTT. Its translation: CASSQGEAQNEKLFF.

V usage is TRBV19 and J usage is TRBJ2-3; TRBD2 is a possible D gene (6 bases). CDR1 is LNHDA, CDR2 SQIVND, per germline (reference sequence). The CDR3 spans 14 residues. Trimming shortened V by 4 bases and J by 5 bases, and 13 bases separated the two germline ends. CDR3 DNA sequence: TGTGCCAGTAGTAGGCCGCAGGGAGGAGATACGCAGTATTTT. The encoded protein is CASSRPQGGDTQYF. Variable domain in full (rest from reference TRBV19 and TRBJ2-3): DGGITQSPKYLFRKEGQNVTLSCEQNLNHDAMYWYRQDPGQGLRLIYYSQIVNDFQKGDIAEGYSVSREKKESFPLTVTSAQKNPTAFYLCASSRPQGGDTQYFGPGTRLTVL.

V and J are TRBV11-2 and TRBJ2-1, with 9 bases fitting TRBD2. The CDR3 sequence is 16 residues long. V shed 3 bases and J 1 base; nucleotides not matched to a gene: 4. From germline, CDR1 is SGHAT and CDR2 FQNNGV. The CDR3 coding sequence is TGTGCCAGCAGCTTTACAAGCGGGGGGTCCTACAATGAGCAGTTCTTC. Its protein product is CASSFTSGGSYNEQFF.

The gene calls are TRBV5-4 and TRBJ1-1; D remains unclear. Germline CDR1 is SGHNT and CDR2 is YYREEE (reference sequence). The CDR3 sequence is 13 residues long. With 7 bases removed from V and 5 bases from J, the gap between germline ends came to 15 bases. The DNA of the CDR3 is TGTGCCAGCTTAGATTTCCTCGAGACTGAAGCTTTCTTT. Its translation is CASLDFLETEAFF.

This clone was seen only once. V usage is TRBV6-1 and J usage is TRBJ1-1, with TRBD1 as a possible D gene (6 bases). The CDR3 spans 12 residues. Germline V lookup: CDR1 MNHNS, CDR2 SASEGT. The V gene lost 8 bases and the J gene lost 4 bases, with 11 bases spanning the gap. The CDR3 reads CASVRGITEAFF. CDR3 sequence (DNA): TGTGCCAGCGTCAGGGGCATCACTGAAGCTTTCTTT.